The 9 T cell receptor beta chains presented below share a single source sample, sequenced in a study of CXCR3-negative and CXCR3-positive naive CD8 T cells. Study outcomes and limitations: CXCR3-positive naive cells had more hydrophobic TRB CDR3s than CXCR3-negative naive cells.

UMI-tagged TRB cDNA libraries were built via 5' RACE. With the 5' RACE reads reprocessed, TCRdb shows one record per CDR3 protein and no DNA. There are tens of thousands of distinct CDR3 sequences in the sample, with approximately 0.5% held by the top ten. For these receptors, no antigen is known. Sequenced sample: naive CXCR3+ CD8+ T cells from blood. The subset is: CD45RO-CCR7+CD27+CD95- naive CD8+ T cells expressing CXCR3 (TNR3+). These receptors were taken from a human donor in good health. Some clones in this sample may be carry-over from other donors' samples.

V usage is TRBV6-5 and J usage is TRBJ2-7; lacking DNA, the TRBD2 call made by TCRdb goes unchecked. The CDR3 sequence is 13 residues long. The germline CDR1 and CDR2 sequences are MNHEY and SVGAGI. CDR3 amino acids: CASSYGLGDEQYF.

The rearrangement uses TRBV11-2 and TRBJ1-1. The CDR3 is made up of 12 amino acids. Germline V gene sequence: CDR1 SGHAT, CDR2 FQNNGV. CDR3: CASSLGTNEAFF.

This chain's CDR3 is CAISESKASADEQFF. The chain joins TRBV10-3 to TRBJ2-1; the TCRdb call, TRBD2, lacks DNA for checking. This CDR3 region has 15 residues. Germline V CDR1 and CDR2: ENHRY, SYGVKD.

The chain uses TRBV11-2 and TRBJ2-3. CDR3 size: 15 residues. The V gene's germline CDR1 is SGHAT and CDR2 FQNNGV. The CDR3 is CASSSWGRLTDTQYF.

The chain joins TRBV28 to TRBJ2-7; TCRdb designates TRBD2, a call that cannot be tested without DNA. Germline values: CDR1 MDHEN, CDR2 SYDVKM. This CDR3 region has 16 residues. The CDR3 spells CASSFPSSRATLEQYF.

CDR3 in amino acids: CASSPGRLALSSYNEQFF. The chain joins TRBV12-3 or TRBV12-4 to TRBJ2-1; no DNA is available, so the TRBD1 call from TCRdb remains unchecked. There are 18 residues in the CDR3.

This chain links TRBV20-1 with TRBJ1-1. Germline V gene sequence: CDR1 DFQATT, CDR2 SNEGSKA (reference sequence). This CDR3 contains 13 residues. The CDR3 protein is CSARDLVNTEAFF.

The chain uses TRBV2 and TRBJ1-1; TCRdb's assignment of TRBD1 cannot be checked, as there is no DNA. This CDR3 is built from 15 residues. Germline V CDR1 and CDR2: SNHLY, FYNNEI. The CDR3 sequence is CASSEGQGRGTEAFF. The full variable domain, with the rest looked up from reference TRBV2 and TRBJ1-1, is EPEVTQTPSHQVTQMGQEVILRCVPISNHLYFYWYRQILGQKVEFLVSFYNNEISEKSEIFDDQFSVERPDGSNFTLKIRSTKLEDSAMYFCASSEGQGRGTEAFFGQGTRLTVV.

This chain joins TRBV7-9 and TRBJ1-2; the D call of TRBD1 rests on TCRdb alone, since no DNA is present to check it. CDR1 and CDR2 from the germline V gene are SEHNR and FQNEAQ (reference sequence). This CDR3 is built from 15 residues. Here the CDR3 reads CASSVSPGQDYGYTF. The full variable domain, completed using reference TRBV7-9 and TRBJ1-2, is DTGVSQNPRHKITKRGQNVTFRCDPISEHNRLYWYRQTLGQGPEFLTYFQNEAQLEKSRLLSDRFSAERPKGSFSTLEIQRTEQGDSAMYLCASSVSPGQDYGYTFGSGTRLTVV.